Presented here are 24 T cell receptor beta chains from one specimen sequenced in a study of PD-1 blockade in classical Hodgkin lymphoma. After autologous stem cell transplantation all patients relapsed, and prior brentuximab vedotin exposure differed between cohorts. TCRdb's table, derived via immunoSEQ multiplex PCR, lists solely in-frame clones and lacks some. In the table there are about 30,000 clones, just over 70% of which are singletons. The specimen comprised peripheral blood mononuclear cells (PBMCs), sampled before the second cycle of nivolumab. The source of these receptors is a human donor with classical Hodgkin lymphoma.

This clone ranks as medium-sized. The rearrangement joins TRBV19 to TRBJ2-7, with D possibly matching TRBD2 (6 bases). Looked up from germline, CDR1 is LNHDA and CDR2 is SQIVND (reference sequence). CDR3 length: 13 residues. Trimming stripped 6 bases from V and 5 bases from J, with 14 bases between. The CDR3 reads CASSGSGNDEQYF. CDR3 coding DNA: TGTGCCAGTAGCGGGAGTGGAAACGACGAGCAGTACTTC.

The chain combines TRBV5-4 with TRBJ1-5; the D gene is possibly TRBD1 (5 bases). The CDR3 length is 15 residues. Trimming shortened V by 3 bases and J by 7 bases, and 17 bases separated the two germline ends. Germline CDR1 and CDR2: SGHNT and YYREEE (reference sequence). CDR3 sequence: CASSSGNQGNQPQHF. The CDR3, as DNA: TGTGCCAGCAGCTCCGGAAACCAGGGTAACCAGCCCCAGCATTTT.

The chain links TRBV19 to TRBJ2-5, with 8 positions matching TRBD2. Per the germline V gene, CDR1 is LNHDA and CDR2 is SQIVND (reference sequence). Trimming took 5 bases from V and 2 from J; bases not matched to a gene: 7. The CDR3 is 15 amino acids. In DNA, the CDR3 is TGTGCCAGTAGTTCCCAGCGGGGGTCACAAGAGACCCAGTACTTC. Translating gives CASSSQRGSQETQYF. The variable domain in full, completed from reference TRBV19 and TRBJ2-5, reads DGGITQSPKYLFRKEGQNVTLSCEQNLNHDAMYWYRQDPGQGLRLIYYSQIVNDFQKGDIAEGYSVSREKKESFPLTVTSAQKNPTAFYLCASSSQRGSQETQYFGPGTRLLVL.

V gene TRBV9 combines with J gene TRBJ2-3; D remains unclear. The CDR3 has 16 amino acids. The ends were cut back, 0 bases at V and 2 bases at J, with 13 bases in the middle. CDR1 is SGDLS, CDR2 YYNGEE, per germline. The CDR3 loop reads CASSVELPTITDTQYF. The CDR3 bases are TGTGCCAGCAGCGTAGAACTACCTACGATCACAGATACGCAGTATTTT.

The V gene is TRBV7-2, the J gene TRBJ1-1, with D perhaps matching TRBD1 (5 bases). CDR1 is SGHTA and CDR2 is FQGNSA in the germline V gene. The germline V and J ends were trimmed by 5 bases and 4 bases, with 17 bases remaining between them. The CDR3 has 15 residues. CDR3 nucleotide sequence: TGTGCCAGCAGCACATACCTATTCGGGGGCACTGAAGCTTTCTTT. Translating gives CASSTYLFGGTEAFF.

This chain uses TRBV19 with TRBJ1-1; possibly TRBD1 for D (5 bases). Germline values: CDR1 LNHDA, CDR2 SQIVND (reference sequence). V lost 3 bases, J lost 1 base, and 9 bases lay in between. The CDR3 extends over 14 amino acids. The CDR3 nucleotides are TGTGCCAGTAGTATGGGGCGCTGGAACACTGAAGCTTTCTTT. Translation gives CASSMGRWNTEAFF.

Only one count was recorded for this clone. The chain joins TRBV7-2 to TRBJ1-1, with D possibly TRBD1 on 5 matching bases. The CDR3 runs 13 residues. V was trimmed by 1 base and J by 4 bases, leaving 7 bases between them. Germline V gene lookup returns CDR1 SGHTA and CDR2 FQGNSA. The CDR3 DNA reads as TGTGCCAGCAGCTTAGGCAGGGCCACTGAAGCTTTCTTT. Amino acid sequence: CASSLGRATEAFF.

The V gene is TRBV4-1, the J gene TRBJ1-6; D is unclear. This CDR3 region has 16 residues. Per germline, CDR1 MGHRA and CDR2 YSYEKL. V gave up 0 bases and J gave up 6 bases, with 12 bases separating them. CDR3 DNA: TGCGCCAGCAGCCAAGATCTGACGGTAGTTAATTCACCCCTCCACTTT. Encoded protein: CASSQDLTVVNSPLHF.

This chain joins TRBV5-1 and TRBJ2-1; D is unclear. Trimming pared 4 bases from V and 6 bases from J, leaving 14 bases between. The CDR3 covers 14 residues. Germline CDR1 and CDR2: SGHRS and YFSETQ. CDR3: CASSIDTLGNEQFF. Here the CDR3 DNA reads TGCGCCAGCAGCATAGACACGCTAGGCAATGAGCAGTTCTTC.

The chain combines TRBV7-2 with TRBJ2-2, with D perhaps matching TRBD1 or TRBD2 (5 bases each). Trimming stripped 1 base from V and 4 bases from J, with 10 bases between. Germline V gene lookup returns CDR1 SGHTA and CDR2 FQGNSA. This CDR3 spans 15 amino acids. The CDR3 sequence: CASSLDGAVTGELFF. The CDR3 DNA follows: TGTGCCAGCAGCTTAGACGGGGCGGTCACCGGGGAGCTGTTTTTT.

The V and J genes are TRBV7-8 and TRBJ1-2; 8 bases are shared with TRBD1. The germline gives CDR1 SGHVS, CDR2 FQNEAQ. The CDR3 has 18 residues. With V trimmed by 0 bases and J by 4 bases, 13 bases remained unmatched. Written as DNA, the CDR3 is TGTGCCAGCAGCTTAGCGAGAGTCAGGGGGCGCGGTGGCTATGGCTACACCTTC. Translated, it gives CASSLARVRGRGGYGYTF.

This clone occurred a few times. This chain connects TRBV9 to TRBJ1-2; D perhaps matches TRBD1 (5 bases). The germline CDR1 and CDR2 sequences are SGDLS and YYNGEE. With 3 bases removed from V and 6 bases from J, the gap between germline ends came to 15 bases. The CDR3 is 14 residues long. The DNA of the CDR3 is TGTGCCAGCAGCGCCGGACATCTACAGGATGGCTACACCTTC. This encodes CASSAGHLQDGYTF. Together with reference TRBV9 and TRBJ1-2, the CDR3 gives the full variable domain: DSGVTQTPKHLITATGQRVTLRCSPRSGDLSVYWYQQSLDQGLQFLIQYYNGEERAKGNILERFSAQQFPDLHSELNLSSLELGDSALYFCASSAGHLQDGYTFGSGTRLTVV.

By proportion, this clone is medium-sized (0.01 to 0.1%). This chain uses TRBV6-6 with TRBJ1-1, with a tentative D call TRBD1 (5 bases). CDR3 length equals 14 residues. V was pared by 5 bases and J by 1 base, with 11 bases between. Germline CDR1 and CDR2: MNHNY and SVGAGI (reference sequence). The CDR3 loop is CASSASGGNTEAFF. The CDR3 DNA is TGTGCCAGCAGTGCCTCCGGGGGGAACACTGAAGCTTTCTTT.

CDR3 region: CASAAGTGALMAFF. The CDR3 nucleotides are TGTGCCAGCGCTGCCGGGACAGGGGCCTTGATGGCTTTCTTT. The chain couples TRBV27 to TRBJ1-1; 10 nucleotides align to TRBD1. CDR3 length: 14 residues. Germline lookup yields CDR1 MNHEY and CDR2 SMNVEV (reference sequence). J gave up 11 bases and V 8 bases, and 14 bases lay outside the gene matches.

By sample fraction, this clone is medium-sized. Here the CDR3 reads CAWSRGGGSDTQYF. The CDR3, as DNA: TGTGCCTGGAGTAGGGGCGGGGGATCAGATACGCAGTATTTT. V gene TRBV30 combines with J gene TRBJ2-3; TRBD2 agrees at 7 bases. In germline, CDR1 is GTSNPN, CDR2 SVGIG (reference sequence). V dropped 2 bases and J dropped 4; count of bases not matched to a gene: 6. The CDR3 is 14 residues long.

This chain links TRBV2 with TRBJ2-1; D might be TRBD1 (7 bases). The CDR3 has 13 amino acids. The germline gives CDR1 SNHLY, CDR2 FYNNEI. Trimming removed 6 bases at V and 9 bases at J, with 15 bases between. The CDR3 here is CASSPRDRSEQFF. The CDR3 region has the DNA TGTGCCAGCAGCCCGCGGGACAGATCTGAGCAGTTCTTC.

This rearrangement joins TRBV2 to TRBJ2-7; TRBD1 matches at 7 bases. CDR1 is SNHLY and CDR2 is FYNNEI in the germline V gene. V was clipped by 7 bases and J by 2 bases; unmatched bases: 5. This CDR3 contains 13 residues. The CDR3 spells CASNRQGPYEQYF. The CDR3 nucleotides are TGTGCCAGCAACCGACAGGGACCCTACGAGCAGTACTTC.

The chain couples TRBV10-3 to TRBJ2-7; no clear D gene. This CDR3 region has 13 residues. CDR1 and CDR2 (germline): ENHRY, SYGVKD. The V end was cut by 3 bases, the J end by 5 bases, with 11 bases between. The CDR3 loop is CAISDKVSHEQYF. The CDR3 coding sequence is TGTGCCATCAGTGACAAGGTGAGCCACGAGCAGTACTTC.

The CDR3 region has the DNA TGCAGCGTTCTGGACAGAATGAGTGGCTATGGCTACACCTTC. It yields the protein CSVLDRMSGYGYTF. The chain joins TRBV29-1 to TRBJ1-2; perhaps TRBD1 as D (6 bases). The CDR3 extends over 14 amino acids. Germline V gene data show CDR1 as SQVTM and CDR2 as ANQGSEA. Between the trimmed V and J ends, which lost 5 bases and 4 bases, there was a span of 17 bases.

This clone was observed a single time. Here the CDR3 DNA reads TGTGCCAGCAGCCCCGGGACAGTGATATATTTT. Translation: CASSPGTVIYF. This chain connects TRBV11-2 to TRBJ1-3; 7 nucleotides align to TRBD1. V lost 5 bases, J lost 13 bases, and 5 bases stayed unmatched. The CDR3 contains 11 residues. Germline V gene data show CDR1 as SGHAT and CDR2 as FQNNGV.

V and J are TRBV9 and TRBJ1-2; D is perhaps TRBD1 (5 bases). CDR1 SGDLS and CDR2 YYNGEE come from the germline V gene. The CDR3 has 14 amino acids. V was trimmed by 3 bases and J by 8 bases, leaving 17 bases between them. The CDR3 here is CASSGAGALWGYTF. In DNA, the CDR3 is TGTGCCAGCAGCGGAGCCGGGGCGCTATGGGGCTACACCTTC.

The genes are TRBV9 and TRBJ2-6; no firm D call. Germline V gives CDR1 SGDLS, CDR2 YYNGEE. The V end was cut by 0 bases, the J end by 8 bases, with 9 bases between. The CDR3 sequence is 14 residues long. Here the CDR3 DNA reads TGTGCCAGCAGCGTAGAGGCAGACCCCAACGTCCTGACTTTC. Its protein is CASSVEADPNVLTF. Drawing the rest from reference TRBV9 and TRBJ2-6, the complete variable domain is DSGVTQTPKHLITATGQRVTLRCSPRSGDLSVYWYQQSLDQGLQFLIQYYNGEERAKGNILERFSAQQFPDLHSELNLSSLELGDSALYFCASSVEADPNVLTFGAGSRLTVL.

V gene TRBV6-1 combines with J gene TRBJ2-7; the match to TRBD1 covers 8 bases. This CDR3 contains 15 residues. CDR1 MNHNS and CDR2 SASEGT come from the germline V gene. The trim removed 3 bases at V and 3 bases at J, leaving 7 bases unmatched. This chain's CDR3 is CASSEMSGGNYEQYF. CDR3 bases: TGTGCCAGCAGTGAGATGTCAGGGGGCAACTACGAGCAGTACTTC.

The V gene is TRBV19, the J gene TRBJ2-1, with 7 bases lining up with TRBD2. J gave up 0 bases and V 6 bases, and 17 bases lay outside the gene matches. CDR1 is LNHDA, CDR2 SQIVND, per germline (reference sequence). The CDR3 covers 19 residues. CDR3 amino acids: CASRGFDLAAASSYNEQFF. CDR3 in DNA: TGTGCCAGTAGGGGCTTCGACCTAGCGGCCGCTAGCTCCTACAATGAGCAGTTCTTC.